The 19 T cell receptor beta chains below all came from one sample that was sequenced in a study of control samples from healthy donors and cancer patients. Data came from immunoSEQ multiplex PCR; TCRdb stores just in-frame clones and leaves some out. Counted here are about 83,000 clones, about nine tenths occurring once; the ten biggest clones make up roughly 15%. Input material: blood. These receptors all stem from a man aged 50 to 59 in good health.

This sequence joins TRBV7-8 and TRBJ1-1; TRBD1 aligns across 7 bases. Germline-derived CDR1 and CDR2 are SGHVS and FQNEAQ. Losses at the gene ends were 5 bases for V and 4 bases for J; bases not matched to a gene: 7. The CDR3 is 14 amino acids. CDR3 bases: TGTGCCAGCAGCGAATACAGGGGAGGCACTGAAGCTTTCTTT. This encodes CASSEYRGGTEAFF.

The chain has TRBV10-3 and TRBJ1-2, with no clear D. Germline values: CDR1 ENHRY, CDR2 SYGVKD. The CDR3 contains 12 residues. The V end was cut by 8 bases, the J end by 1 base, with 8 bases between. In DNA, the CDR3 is TGTGCCATCGCAGACATTAACTATGGCTACACCTTC. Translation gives CAIADINYGYTF.

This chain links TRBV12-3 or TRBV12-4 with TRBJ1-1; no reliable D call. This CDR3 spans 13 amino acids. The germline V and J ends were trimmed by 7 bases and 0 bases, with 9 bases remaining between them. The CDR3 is CASMFRVNTEAFF. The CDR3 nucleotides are TGTGCCAGCATGTTCCGAGTGAACACTGAAGCTTTCTTT.

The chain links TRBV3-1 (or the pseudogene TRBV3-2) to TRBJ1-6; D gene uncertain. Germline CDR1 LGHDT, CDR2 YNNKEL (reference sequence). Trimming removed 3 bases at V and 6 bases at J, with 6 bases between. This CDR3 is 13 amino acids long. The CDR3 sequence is CASSQKSNSPLHF. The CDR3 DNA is TGTGCCAGCAGCCAGAAGAGTAATTCACCCCTCCACTTT.

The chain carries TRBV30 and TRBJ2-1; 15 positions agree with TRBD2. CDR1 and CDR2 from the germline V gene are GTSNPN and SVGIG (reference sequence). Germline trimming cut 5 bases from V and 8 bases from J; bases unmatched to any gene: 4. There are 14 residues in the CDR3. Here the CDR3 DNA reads TGTGCCTGGGGACTAGCGGGGGGGGCCGATGAGCAGTTCTTC. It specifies CAWGLAGGADEQFF.

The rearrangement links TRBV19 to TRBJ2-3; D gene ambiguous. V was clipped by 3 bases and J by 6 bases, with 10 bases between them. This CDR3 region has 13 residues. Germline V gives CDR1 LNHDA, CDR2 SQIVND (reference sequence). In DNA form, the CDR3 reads TGTGCCAGTAGTATGAAGGGCAGCGATACGCAGTATTTT. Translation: CASSMKGSDTQYF.

The CDR3 nucleotides are TGTGCCAGTAGTATCGGGGGGGCCTCCTACGAGCAGTACTTC. Protein: CASSIGGASYEQYF. The gene calls are TRBV19 and TRBJ2-7, with 8 bases fitting TRBD2. Germline loops: CDR1 LNHDA, CDR2 SQIVND (reference sequence). This CDR3 is 14 amino acids long. V was clipped by 3 bases and J by 0 bases; unmatched bases: 1.

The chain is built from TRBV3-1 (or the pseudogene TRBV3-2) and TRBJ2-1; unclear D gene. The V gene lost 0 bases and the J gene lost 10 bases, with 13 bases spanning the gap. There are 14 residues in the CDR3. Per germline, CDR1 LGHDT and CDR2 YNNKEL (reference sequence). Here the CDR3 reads CASSQDSQVDEQFF. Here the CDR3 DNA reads TGTGCCAGCAGCCAAGATAGTCAAGTGGACGAGCAGTTCTTC.

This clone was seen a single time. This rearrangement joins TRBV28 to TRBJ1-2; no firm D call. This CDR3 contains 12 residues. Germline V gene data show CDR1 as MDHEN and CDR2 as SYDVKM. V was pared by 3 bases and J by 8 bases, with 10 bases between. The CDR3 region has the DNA TGTGCCAGCAGTTTCAGCCCGGGCGGCTACACCTTC. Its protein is CASSFSPGGYTF.

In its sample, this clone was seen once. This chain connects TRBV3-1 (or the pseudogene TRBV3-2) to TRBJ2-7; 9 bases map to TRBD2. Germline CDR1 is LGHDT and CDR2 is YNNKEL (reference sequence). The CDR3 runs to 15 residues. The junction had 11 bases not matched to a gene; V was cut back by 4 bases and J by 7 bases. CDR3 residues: CASSRLGGGDSEQYF. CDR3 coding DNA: TGTGCCAGCAGCCGTCTTGGCGGGGGGGACTCGGAGCAGTACTTC.

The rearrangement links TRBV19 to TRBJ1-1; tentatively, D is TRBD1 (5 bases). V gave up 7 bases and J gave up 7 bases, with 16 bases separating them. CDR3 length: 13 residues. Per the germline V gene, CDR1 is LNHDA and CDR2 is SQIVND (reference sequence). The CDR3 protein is CASTVTGLGEAFF. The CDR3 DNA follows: TGTGCCAGTACCGTTACAGGCCTAGGTGAAGCTTTCTTT.

The CDR3 is CASTVGYSNQPQHF. The CDR3, as DNA: TGTGCCAGTACTGTCGGGTATAGCAATCAGCCCCAGCATTTT. The gene calls are TRBV19 and TRBJ1-5; D call uncertain. The CDR3 is made up of 14 amino acids. Germline loops: CDR1 LNHDA, CDR2 SQIVND (reference sequence). The V gene lost 7 bases and the J gene lost 0 bases, with 10 bases spanning the gap. The variable domain in full, completed from reference TRBV19 and TRBJ1-5, reads DGGITQSPKYLFRKEGQNVTLSCEQNLNHDAMYWYRQDPGQGLRLIYYSQIVNDFQKGDIAEGYSVSREKKESFPLTVTSAQKNPTAFYLCASTVGYSNQPQHFGDGTRLSIL.

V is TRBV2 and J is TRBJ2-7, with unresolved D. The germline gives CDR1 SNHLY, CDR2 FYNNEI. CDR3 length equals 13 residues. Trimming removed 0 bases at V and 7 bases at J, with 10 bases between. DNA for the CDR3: TGTGCCAGCAGTGAAGCTCCCGAAATGGAGCAGTACTTC. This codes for CASSEAPEMEQYF.

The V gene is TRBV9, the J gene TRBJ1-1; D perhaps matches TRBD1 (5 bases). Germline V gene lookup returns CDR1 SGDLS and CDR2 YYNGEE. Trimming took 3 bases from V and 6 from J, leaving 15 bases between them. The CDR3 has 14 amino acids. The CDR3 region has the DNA TGTGCCAGCAGCGCTGGGGGGGTTCTGGCTGAAGCTTTCTTT. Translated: CASSAGGVLAEAFF.

The CDR3 sequence is CASSDSMTSPLHF. The CDR3 nucleotides read TGTGCCAGCAGTGACTCGATGACTTCACCCCTCCACTTT. The chain joins TRBV6-4 to TRBJ1-6; D call uncertain. This CDR3 contains 13 residues. Trimming took off 0 bases at V and 9 bases at J, with 6 bases between the two ends. Germline V gene sequence: CDR1 MRHNA, CDR2 SNTAGT.

The CDR3 reads CASSPSRVNTEAFF. The CDR3 DNA is TGTGCCAGCTCACCATCCAGGGTTAACACTGAAGCTTTCTTT. The rearrangement joins TRBV18 to TRBJ1-1; a weak D match, TRBD1 (5 bases). The CDR3 sequence is 14 residues long. CDR1 is KGHSH, CDR2 LQKENI, per germline. V shed 2 bases and J shed 2 bases, with 9 bases lying between them.

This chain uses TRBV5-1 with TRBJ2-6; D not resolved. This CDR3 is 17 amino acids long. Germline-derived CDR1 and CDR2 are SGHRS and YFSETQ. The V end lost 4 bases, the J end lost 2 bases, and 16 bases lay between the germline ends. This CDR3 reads CASSDQGVGTGANVLTF. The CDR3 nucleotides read TGCGCCAGCAGCGATCAAGGCGTGGGTACTGGGGCCAACGTCCTGACTTTC. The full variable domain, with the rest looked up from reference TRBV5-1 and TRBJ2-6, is KAGVTQTPRYLIKTRGQQVTLSCSPISGHRSVSWYQQTPGQGLQFLFEYFSETQRNKGNFPGRFSGRQFSNSRSEMNVSTLELGDSALYLCASSDQGVGTGANVLTFGAGSRLTVL.

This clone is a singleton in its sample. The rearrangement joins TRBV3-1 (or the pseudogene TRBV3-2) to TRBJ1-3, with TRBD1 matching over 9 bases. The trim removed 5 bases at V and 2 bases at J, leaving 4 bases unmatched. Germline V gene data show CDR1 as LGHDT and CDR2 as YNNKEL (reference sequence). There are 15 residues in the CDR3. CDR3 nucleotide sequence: TGTGCCAGCAGCTCTGACAGGGGGACTGGAAACACCATATATTTT. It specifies CASSSDRGTGNTIYF.

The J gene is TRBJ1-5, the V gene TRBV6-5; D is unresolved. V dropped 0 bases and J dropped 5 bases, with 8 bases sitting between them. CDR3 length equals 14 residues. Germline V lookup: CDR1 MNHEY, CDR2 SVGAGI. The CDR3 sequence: CASSYSTADQPQHF. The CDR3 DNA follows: TGTGCCAGCAGTTACTCGACGGCAGATCAGCCCCAGCATTTT.